This T cell receptor beta chain comes out of a study of spatial heterogeneity in lung cancer. Study context: PBMC collected at follow-up were sequenced when available, a median of roughly two years after resection.

Whole-study results and caveats: Detection of ubiquitous tumor TCRs in blood was higher at resection than follow-up.

The CDR3 totals 12 residues. Trimming took off 4 bases at V and 9 bases at J, with 10 bases between the two ends. The germline gives CDR1 SGHTA, CDR2 FQGNSA. As for time point: blood at routine non-recurrence follow-up after resection. This clonotype was observed a handful of times. Its specificity is unknown. All TCR cDNA molecules were individually tagged with a unique molecular identifier. TCRdb re-called the 5' RACE reads with MiXCR, one entry per CDR3 protein. Of about 70,000 distinct CDR3 sequences listed, 8% to 9% are singletons. V usage is TRBV7-2 and J usage is TRBJ2-1; D unclear. The specimen was PBMCs, collected at follow-up. The clonotype originates from a female donor with early-stage non-small cell lung cancer. Written as DNA, the CDR3 is TGTGCCAGCAGCTCGTACCTGGGTGAGCAGTTCTTC. Amino acid sequence: CASSSYLGEQFF.